These 11 T cell receptor beta chains originate from one sample sequenced in a study of T cell repertoires in cytomegalovirus infection. From the reads, TCRdb called clonotypes with MiXCR, one entry per CDR3 protein. The sample records hundreds of thousands of distinct CDR3 sequences, around 24% being singletons. The sample taken for sequencing was CD8+ T cells from PBMCs. The source is a human donor in good health (CMV status not recorded). Some clones in this sample may be carry-over from other donors' samples.

V is TRBV20-1 and J is TRBJ2-3; D may be TRBD2 (6 bases). This CDR3 has 14 amino acids. Germline V lookup: CDR1 DFQATT, CDR2 SNEGSKA (reference sequence). With 6 bases removed from V and 2 bases from J, the gap between germline ends came to 15 bases. Written as DNA, the CDR3 is TGCAGTGCAACGGTGGCGGGACCCACAGATACGCAGTATTTT. It codes for CSATVAGPTDTQYF.

The V call is TRBV28, the J call TRBJ2-2; D is ambiguous. The CDR3 extends over 17 amino acids. Trimming took off 4 bases at V and 2 bases at J, with 17 bases between the two ends. CDR1 and CDR2 (germline): MDHEN, SYDVKM. CDR3 region: CASSSEAIAYNTGELFF. The DNA for the CDR3 is TGTGCCAGCAGTTCCGAAGCTATAGCTTACAACACCGGGGAGCTGTTTTTT.

Of note for this clonotype: It may be a read error: a sequence one base away is much more abundant. V gene TRBV28 combines with J gene TRBJ1-5; D remains unclear. This CDR3 is 12 amino acids long. Germline assignment: CDR1 MDHEN and CDR2 SYDVKM. The CDR3 region is CGSKHSNQPQHF. The CDR3 region has the DNA TGTGGCAGCAAACACAGCAATCAGCCCCAGCATTTT.

The rearrangement uses TRBV12-3 or TRBV12-4 and TRBJ2-2, with D uncertain. The V gene lost 5 bases and the J gene lost 6 bases, with 16 bases spanning the gap. CDR3 length: 15 amino acids. The CDR3: CASSRTGTLSGELFF. Written as DNA, the CDR3 is TGTGCCAGCAGTCGGACGGGTACCCTGTCCGGGGAGCTGTTTTTT.

This clonotype was counted between two and nine times. V is TRBV7-9 and J is TRBJ1-1; D unresolved. Deletions cut 4 bases from V and 11 bases from J, with 11 bases between. The CDR3 has 11 amino acids. CDR1 is SEHNR and CDR2 is FQNEAQ in the germline V gene (reference sequence). CDR3 amino acids: CASSYRPWAFF. The CDR3 DNA reads as TGTGCCAGCAGCTACCGACCTTGGGCTTTCTTT.

This chain links TRBV28 with TRBJ2-6, with unresolved D. The CDR3 extends over 17 amino acids. Trimming took off 6 bases at V and 1 base at J, with 16 bases between the two ends. CDR1 is MDHEN and CDR2 is SYDVKM in the germline V gene. The CDR3 bases are TGTGCCAGCAGCTGGATCGGACCGAGGTCTGGGGCCAACGTCCTGACTTTC. The encoded protein is CASSWIGPRSGANVLTF.

Many counts were recorded for this clonotype. The DNA for the CDR3 is TGTGCCAGCAGCTTAGACGTTAGCGGGGGGTCCGCCTACGAGCAGTACGTC. The encoded protein is CASSLDVSGGSAYEQYV. The chain couples TRBV7-8 to TRBJ2-7; TRBD2 matches at 10 bases. Looked up from germline, CDR1 is SGHVS and CDR2 is FQNEAQ. The CDR3 consists of 17 residues. Trimming took 1 base from V and 2 from J; bases not matched to a gene: 8.

This clonotype was seen at least ten times. The chain employs TRBV7-8 and TRBJ2-4; D possibly corresponds to TRBD1 (6 bases). Trimming removed 2 bases from V and 0 bases from J, with 20 bases in between. The germline V gene has CDR1 SGHVS and CDR2 FQNEAQ. The CDR3 is 19 amino acids. CDR3 protein: CASSLRFRGSRLAKNIQYF. CDR3 DNA sequence: TGTGCCAGCAGCTTACGGTTCAGGGGTTCCCGGCTAGCCAAAAACATTCAGTACTTC.

This clonotype showed up just a few times. V gene TRBV4-2 combines with J gene TRBJ2-7, with D perhaps TRBD2 (5 bases). The germline CDR1 and CDR2 sequences are LGHNA and YNFKEQ. The V gene lost 4 bases and the J gene lost 2 bases, with 9 bases spanning the gap. CDR3 length: 13 amino acids. CDR3 region: CASSPRVTYEQYF. In DNA form, the CDR3 reads TGTGCCAGCAGCCCGCGGGTCACCTACGAGCAGTACTTC.

This clonotype was seen repeatedly, ten times or more. This sequence may be a read error, since a much larger clone differs from it by one base. V is TRBV7-9 and J is TRBJ1-5, with D perhaps matching TRBD1 (5 bases). Germline V lookup: CDR1 SEHNR, CDR2 FQNEAQ (reference sequence). The CDR3 has 13 residues. V was shortened by 1 base and J by 5 bases, with 6 bases between the two germline ends. CDR3 sequence (DNA): TGTGCCAGCAGCTTAGGAGGGGATCAGCCCCAGCATTTT. Translation gives CASSLGGDQPQHF.

On this clonotype itself: A read error may explain this, as a much larger clone is one base away. The chain employs TRBV6-8 and TRBJ2-3, with D perhaps being TRBD1 or TRBD2 (5 bases each). Germline loops: CDR1 MNHGY, CDR2 SAAAGT. Deletions cut 0 bases from V and 0 bases from J, with 10 bases between. The CDR3 totals 16 residues. The CDR3 is CASSYSRDGSTDTQYF. CDR3 nucleotide sequence: TGTGCCAGCAGTTACTCTCGGGACGGTAGCACAGATACGCAGTATTTT.